The 3 T cell receptor beta chains presented below share a single source sample, sequenced in a study of OX40 agonist ivuxolimab in advanced cancers. Libraries were prepared by immunoSEQ multiplex PCR; TCRdb keeps only in-frame clonotypes and omits some of them. The table has approximately 69,000 clones, 85% to 90% seen once; the top ten hold 2.5% to 3.5%. The starting material was CD4+ or CD8+ T cells sorted from blood, obtained in a trial of the OX40 agonist ivuxolimab. The receptors were sampled from an adult with an advanced solid tumor such as melanoma, head and neck, liver or kidney cancer.

The chain recombines TRBV6-4 with TRBJ1-6, with D unresolved. Germline V gene lookup returns CDR1 MRHNA and CDR2 SNTAGT. Trimming shortened V by 0 bases and J by 9 bases, and 12 bases separated the two germline ends. This CDR3 region has 15 residues. CDR3 amino acids: CASSDSKPLGSPLHF. CDR3 bases: TGTGCCAGCAGTGACTCGAAACCCTTAGGTTCACCCCTCCACTTT.

The count of this clone is one. The chain uses TRBV10-3 and TRBJ1-1; D is unresolved. Trimming took off 3 bases at V and 0 bases at J, with 11 bases between the two ends. The CDR3 sequence is 15 residues long. Per germline, CDR1 ENHRY and CDR2 SYGVKD. The CDR3 protein is CAISDGRRVNTEAFF. In DNA, the CDR3 is TGTGCCATCAGTGACGGCAGGCGGGTGAACACTGAAGCTTTCTTT.

The chain employs TRBV28 and TRBJ2-7; possible D gene TRBD1, 6 bases. This CDR3 has 12 amino acids. Germline assignment: CDR1 MDHEN and CDR2 SYDVKM. Trimming left V 7 bases short and J 7 bases short, with 14 bases between. The CDR3 protein is CASTPDRWEQYF. The CDR3 coding sequence is TGTGCCAGCACCCCGGACAGATGGGAGCAGTACTTC.